Sequencing of this TCR beta chain was carried out in a study of T cell repertoires in cytomegalovirus infection. Study summary: Alongside well-studied HLA-B-restricted CMV epitopes, recently identified HLA-C-restricted CMV epitopes were also used. Study findings and constraints: HLA-C-restricted CMV-specific TCR beta clonotypes were dominant in the ex vivo response.

With respect to this clonotype: Its antigen is not identified.

TCRdb reanalysed the reads using MiXCR and keeps one entry per CDR3 protein. In the table there are approximately 500,000 distinct CDR3 sequences, 33% of which are singletons. Germline V CDR1 and CDR2: MNHEY, SVGAGI. Losses at the gene ends were 3 bases for V and 4 bases for J; bases not matched to a gene: 8. This CDR3 is built from 16 residues. The rearrangement uses TRBV6-5 and TRBJ2-2, with 7 bases lining up with TRBD2. This receptor was obtained from a human donor in good health (CMV status not recorded). Some clones in this sample may be carry-over from other donors' samples. The sample was cultured PBMCs, taken from culture after CMV antigen stimulation. CDR3 DNA: TGTGCCAGCAGTTATTCGCGGACTAGGGGCACCGGGGAGCTGTTTTTT. Encoded protein: CASSYSRTRGTGELFF.